A single sample is the source of the 17 T cell receptor beta chains below, sequenced in a study of T cells in Graves' hyperthyroidism and ophthalmopathy. RNA transcripts provided the source from which TCR beta CDR3 regions were amplified. In the first-round RT-PCR of the TCR CDR3, the HTBI primer set was used. TCRdb re-derived calls from the multiplex PCR reads in MiXCR, one entry per CDR3 protein. The data contain some 400,000 distinct CDR3 sequences, 14% of them singletons. Sample: blood. The receptors derive from a woman aged 60-75 years with Graves' hyperthyroidism.

This clonotype was counted at least ten times. CDR3 sequence: CAWRTGGQETQYF. Written as DNA, the CDR3 is TGTGCCTGGAGGACAGGGGGCCAAGAGACCCAGTACTTC. The V call is TRBV30, the J call TRBJ2-5; 9 bases map to TRBD1. Germline CDR1 reads GTSNPN; CDR2 reads SVGIG (reference sequence). J gave up 1 base and V 3 bases, and 0 bases lay outside the gene matches. The CDR3 covers 13 residues.

This chain connects TRBV5-4 to TRBJ2-7; 13 bases line up with TRBD2. V gave up 4 bases and J gave up 5 bases; unmatched junction bases: 18. From germline, CDR1 is SGHNT and CDR2 YYREEE (reference sequence). CDR3 length: 19 amino acids. The CDR3 loop is CASSNWWAYGLAGEHEQYF. DNA of the CDR3: TGTGCCAGCAGCAACTGGTGGGCGTACGGACTAGCGGGAGAACACGAGCAGTACTTC.

The rearrangement joins TRBV7-9 to TRBJ2-1; D may be TRBD2 (5 bases). The CDR3 is 18 amino acids. CDR1 and CDR2 (germline): SEHNR, FQNEAQ (reference sequence). V was shortened by 5 bases and J by 0 bases, with 20 bases between the two germline ends. The CDR3 sequence is CASSPRLAPLASYNEQFF. Here the CDR3 DNA reads TGTGCCAGCAGCCCACGGCTAGCCCCATTAGCCTCCTACAATGAGCAGTTCTTC. The variable domain in full, with the rest retrieved from reference TRBV7-9 and TRBJ2-1, is DTGVSQNPRHKITKRGQNVTFRCDPISEHNRLYWYRQTLGQGPEFLTYFQNEAQLEKSRLLSDRFSAERPKGSFSTLEIQRTEQGDSAMYLCASSPRLAPLASYNEQFFGPGTRLTVL.

This clonotype was detected ten times or more. The chain's CDR3 is CASRRGTEYGYTF. DNA of the CDR3: TGTGCCAGCAGGAGGGGGACAGAGTATGGCTACACCTTC. The V call is TRBV2, the J call TRBJ1-2; 7 bases fit TRBD1. The CDR3 spans 13 residues. V trimming: 6 bases; J trimming: 5 bases; junction bases outside the gene matches: 6. Germline CDR1 is SNHLY and CDR2 is FYNNEI.

About this clonotype itself: This may be a read error: a much more frequent sequence differs by one nucleotide. V gene TRBV13 combines with J gene TRBJ2-1; 11 nucleotides match TRBD1. The CDR3 covers 15 residues. Unmatched junction bases numbered 7, after V lost 4 bases and J lost 8 bases. Germline loops: CDR1 PRHDT, CDR2 FYEKMQ (reference sequence). The DNA of the CDR3 is TGTGCCAGCAGCTCGGACAGGGGGCGCCTGGATGAGCAGTTCTTC. Translation gives CASSSDRGRLDEQFF.

This clonotype was observed a few times. The V gene is TRBV2, the J gene TRBJ2-5, with unresolved D. The CDR3 length is 11 residues. Per germline, CDR1 SNHLY and CDR2 FYNNEI. V was trimmed by 6 bases and J by 4 bases, leaving 6 bases between them. CDR3 DNA sequence: TGTGCCAGCAGGGATGCAGAGACCCAGTACTTC. Translated, it gives CASRDAETQYF.

This clonotype was picked up many times. V usage is TRBV20-1 and J usage is TRBJ1-5; a possible D gene is TRBD1 (6 bases). CDR1 DFQATT and CDR2 SNEGSKA come from the germline V gene (reference sequence). The CDR3 runs to 16 residues. The V and J ends lost 0 bases and 0 bases respectively, with 12 bases between them. The chain's CDR3 is CSARDRQAYSNQPQHF. The CDR3 bases are TGCAGTGCTAGAGATCGACAGGCCTATAGCAATCAGCCCCAGCATTTT.

This clonotype was seen many times. V gene TRBV15 combines with J gene TRBJ2-7; D is tentatively TRBD1 or TRBD2 (5 bases each). CDR1 and CDR2 from the germline V gene are LNHNV and YYDKDF (reference sequence). The CDR3 is made up of 13 amino acids. Trimming removed 0 bases from V and 5 bases from J, with 8 bases in between. The CDR3 DNA reads as TGTGCCACCAGCAGAGACTGGGACGACGAGCAGTACTTC. Protein product: CATSRDWDDEQYF.

This clonotype was observed many times. The chain couples TRBV27 to TRBJ2-1; unclear D gene. Germline V gene data show CDR1 as MNHEY and CDR2 as SMNVEV (reference sequence). Deletions cut 2 bases from V and 0 bases from J, with 14 bases between. This CDR3 is 17 amino acids long. DNA for the CDR3: TGTGCCAGCAGTTTAAATCTTCGTCCGTCCTCCTACAATGAGCAGTTCTTC. This sequence encodes CASSLNLRPSSYNEQFF.

In this sample, this clonotype turned up many times. This chain connects TRBV13 to TRBJ2-7, with D unclear. The CDR3 extends over 16 amino acids. Looked up from germline, CDR1 is PRHDT and CDR2 is FYEKMQ (reference sequence). V dropped 4 bases and J dropped 5 bases, with 21 bases sitting between them. The CDR3 here is CASSSGNRRSSDEQYF. Here the CDR3 DNA reads TGTGCCAGCAGCTCCGGCAATCGGAGAAGTTCTGACGAGCAGTACTTC.

At least ten counts were recorded for this clonotype. The chain has TRBV7-3 and TRBJ2-3; either TRBD1 or TRBD2 may supply D (7 bases each). V was clipped by 8 bases and J by 9 bases, with 27 bases between them. Germline V gives CDR1 SGHTA, CDR2 FQGTGA. The CDR3 contains 16 residues. CDR3 in DNA: TGTGCCAGCTCCCCTGTCGCGCAGGGGGGGGTCACAACGCAGTATTTT. This translates into CASSPVAQGGVTTQYF. Looking up the rest from reference TRBV7-3 and TRBJ2-3 gives the full variable domain: GAGVSQTPSNKVTEKGKYVELRCDPISGHTALYWYRQSLGQGPEFLIYFQGTGAADDSGLPNDRFFAVRPEGSVSTLKIQRTERGDSAVYLCASSPVAQGGVTTQYFGPGTRLTVL.

This clonotype was observed a few times. CDR3 nucleotide sequence: TGTGCCAGCGGCGAGGGGGATAGCACAGATACGCAGTATTTT. Amino acid sequence: CASGEGDSTDTQYF. V gene TRBV6-1 combines with J gene TRBJ2-3, with D perhaps matching TRBD1 (6 bases). The CDR3 length is 14 residues. The germline gives CDR1 MNHNS, CDR2 SASEGT. V lost 8 bases and J lost 0, with 12 bases in between.

This clonotype was observed many times. The chain has TRBV6-1 and TRBJ1-6; D is unclear. V was cut by 7 bases and J by 7 bases, with 14 bases left in between. Per germline, CDR1 MNHNS and CDR2 SASEGT. The CDR3 runs to 14 residues. The CDR3 DNA reads as TGTGCCAGCACCTATGAGTCTCGGAATTCACCCCTCCACTTT. Translated: CASTYESRNSPLHF.

This clonotype came up many times. This rearrangement joins TRBV24-1 to TRBJ2-4; 7 positions agree with TRBD2. With 4 bases clipped from V and 0 bases from J, the junction kept 8 bases outside the gene matches. Germline V gene sequence: CDR1 KGHDR, CDR2 SFDVKD. CDR3 length equals 17 residues. The CDR3 region has the DNA TGTGCCACCAGTGACGGGGGGAGGGGTTTAGCCAAAAACATTCAGTACTTC. It yields the protein CATSDGGRGLAKNIQYF.

This clonotype has just a few counts. The V call is TRBV29-1, the J call TRBJ2-3; D uncertain. With 3 bases removed from V and 1 base from J, the gap between germline ends came to 14 bases. This CDR3 has 15 amino acids. Germline V lookup: CDR1 SQVTM, CDR2 ANQGSEA. The CDR3 reads CSVDSGFWRTDTQYF. The CDR3 nucleotides are TGCAGCGTTGATTCGGGTTTTTGGCGCACAGATACGCAGTATTTT.

This clonotype showed up many times. V and J are TRBV18 and TRBJ1-1; D is unresolved. Germline loops: CDR1 KGHSH, CDR2 LQKENI. The CDR3 is 15 residues long. The V end lost 3 bases, the J end lost 5 bases, and 16 bases lay between the germline ends. The CDR3 nucleotides are TGTGCCAGCTCACCGCGGACCGGTACTGGGACTGAAGCTTTCTTT. Translation: CASSPRTGTGTEAFF.

This clonotype was detected only a few times. This chain links TRBV6-4 with TRBJ2-1, with 7 bases identical to TRBD1. Germline-derived CDR1 and CDR2 are MRHNA and SNTAGT. V shed 3 bases and J 7 bases; nucleotides not matched to a gene: 12. This CDR3 is 16 amino acids long. CDR3 residues: CASSEAGGSMWNEQFF. CDR3 DNA sequence: TGTGCCAGCAGTGAGGCAGGGGGTTCTATGTGGAATGAGCAGTTCTTC.